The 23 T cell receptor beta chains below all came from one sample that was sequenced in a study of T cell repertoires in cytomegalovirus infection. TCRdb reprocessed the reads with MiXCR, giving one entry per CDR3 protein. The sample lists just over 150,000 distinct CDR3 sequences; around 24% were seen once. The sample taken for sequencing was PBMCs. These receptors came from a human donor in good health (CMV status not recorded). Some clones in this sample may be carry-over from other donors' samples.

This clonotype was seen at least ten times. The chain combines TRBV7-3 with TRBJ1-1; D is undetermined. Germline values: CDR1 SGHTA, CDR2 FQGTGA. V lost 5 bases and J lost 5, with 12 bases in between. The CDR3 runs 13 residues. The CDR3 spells CASSPVGGTEAFF. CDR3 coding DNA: TGTGCCAGCAGCCCGGTGGGCGGAACTGAAGCTTTCTTT.

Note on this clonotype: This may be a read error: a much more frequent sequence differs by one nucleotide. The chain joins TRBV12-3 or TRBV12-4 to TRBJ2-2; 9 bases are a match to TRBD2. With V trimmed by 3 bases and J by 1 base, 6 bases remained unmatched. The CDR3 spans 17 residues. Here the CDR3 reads CASSFLRLAENTGELFF. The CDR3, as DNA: TGTGCCAGCAGTTTCCTTCGACTAGCGGAGAACACCGGGGAGCTGTTTTTT.

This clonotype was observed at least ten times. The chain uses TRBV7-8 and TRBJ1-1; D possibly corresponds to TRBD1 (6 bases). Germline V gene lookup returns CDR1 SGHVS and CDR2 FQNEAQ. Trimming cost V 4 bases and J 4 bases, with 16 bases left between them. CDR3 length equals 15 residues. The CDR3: CASSSSTGLATEAFF. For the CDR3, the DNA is TGTGCCAGCAGCTCATCCACAGGGTTGGCCACTGAAGCTTTCTTT.

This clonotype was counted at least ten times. CDR3 nucleotides: TGTGCCAGCACAGGACAGACCTATGGCTACACCTTC. Translating it yields CASTGQTYGYTF. The gene calls are TRBV28 and TRBJ1-2, with TRBD1 as a possible D gene (6 bases). V shed 7 bases and J shed 4 bases, with 10 bases lying between them. Germline CDR1 and CDR2: MDHEN and SYDVKM. The CDR3 runs 12 residues.

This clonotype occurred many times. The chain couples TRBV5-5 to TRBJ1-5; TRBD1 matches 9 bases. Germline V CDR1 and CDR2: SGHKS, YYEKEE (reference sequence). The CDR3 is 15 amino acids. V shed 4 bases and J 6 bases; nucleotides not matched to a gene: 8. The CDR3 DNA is TGTGCCAGCAGCCCCGCGGACAGGGGAGGTCAGCCCCAGCATTTT. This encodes CASSPADRGGQPQHF.

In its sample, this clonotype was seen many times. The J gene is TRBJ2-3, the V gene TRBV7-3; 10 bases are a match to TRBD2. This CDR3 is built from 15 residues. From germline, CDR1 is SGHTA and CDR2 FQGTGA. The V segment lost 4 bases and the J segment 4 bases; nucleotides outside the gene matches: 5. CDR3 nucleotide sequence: TGTGCCAGCAGCTCGAGCGGGGGGGCCCCAGATACGCAGTATTTT. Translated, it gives CASSSSGGAPDTQYF.

The CDR3 loop reads CASSYAGTGNGYTF. The CDR3 DNA is TGTGCCAGCAGTTACGCCGGGACAGGGAATGGCTACACCTTC. The chain has TRBV6-5 and TRBJ1-2; 9 bases are shared with TRBD1. The CDR3 spans 14 residues. The V gene's germline CDR1 is MNHEY and CDR2 SVGAGI. V was pared by 2 bases and J by 6 bases, with 4 bases of the junction left unmatched.

CDR3 sequence: CASSERQGPHGYTF. The CDR3 DNA follows: TGTGCCAGCAGTGAACGGCAGGGGCCTCATGGCTACACCTTC. The chain joins TRBV2 to TRBJ1-2; weak D call: TRBD1 (6 bases). Trimming stripped 2 bases from V and 6 bases from J, with 13 bases between. This CDR3 region has 14 residues. Germline CDR1 is SNHLY and CDR2 is FYNNEI.

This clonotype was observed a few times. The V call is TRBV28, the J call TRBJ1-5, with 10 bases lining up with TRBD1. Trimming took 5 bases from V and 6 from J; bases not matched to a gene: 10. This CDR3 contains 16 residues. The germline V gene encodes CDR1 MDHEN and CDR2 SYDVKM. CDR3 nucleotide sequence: TGTGCCAGCAGTCCGCGACAGGGGGCTTTTGGTCAGCCCCAGCATTTT. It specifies CASSPRQGAFGQPQHF.

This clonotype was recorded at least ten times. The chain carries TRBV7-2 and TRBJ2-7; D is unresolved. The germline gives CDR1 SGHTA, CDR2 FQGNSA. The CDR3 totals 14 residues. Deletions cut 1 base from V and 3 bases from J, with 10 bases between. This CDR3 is CASSLVQRSYEQYF. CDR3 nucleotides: TGTGCCAGCAGCTTAGTTCAGCGAAGCTACGAGCAGTACTTC. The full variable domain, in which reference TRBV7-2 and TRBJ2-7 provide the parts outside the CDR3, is GAGVSQSPSNKVTEKGKDVELRCDPISGHTALYWYRQSLGQGLEFLIYFQGNSAPDKSGLPSDRFSAERTGGSVSTLTIQRTQQEDSAVYLCASSLVQRSYEQYFGPGTRLTVT.

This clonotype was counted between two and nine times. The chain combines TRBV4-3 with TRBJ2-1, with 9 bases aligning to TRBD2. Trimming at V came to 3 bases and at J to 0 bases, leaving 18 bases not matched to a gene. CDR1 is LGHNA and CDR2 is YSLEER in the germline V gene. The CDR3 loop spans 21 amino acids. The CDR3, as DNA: TGCGCCAGCAGCCAGGCTGTTTTAGCGGGAGACCACATAAGCTCCTACAATGAGCAGTTCTTC. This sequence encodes CASSQAVLAGDHISSYNEQFF.

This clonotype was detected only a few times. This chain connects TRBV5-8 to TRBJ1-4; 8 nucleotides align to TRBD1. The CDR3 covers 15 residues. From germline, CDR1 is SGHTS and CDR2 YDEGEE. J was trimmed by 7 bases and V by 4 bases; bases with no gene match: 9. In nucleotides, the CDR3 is TGTGCCAGCAGCCAGGAGGGGACAGGAGGTGAAAAACTGTTTTTT. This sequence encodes CASSQEGTGGEKLFF.

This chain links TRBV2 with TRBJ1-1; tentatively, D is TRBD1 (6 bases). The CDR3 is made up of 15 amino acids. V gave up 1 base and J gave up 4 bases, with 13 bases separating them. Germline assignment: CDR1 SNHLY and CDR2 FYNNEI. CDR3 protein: CASSEVTLDSTEAFF. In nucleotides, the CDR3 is TGTGCCAGCAGTGAAGTAACGCTGGACAGCACTGAAGCTTTCTTT.

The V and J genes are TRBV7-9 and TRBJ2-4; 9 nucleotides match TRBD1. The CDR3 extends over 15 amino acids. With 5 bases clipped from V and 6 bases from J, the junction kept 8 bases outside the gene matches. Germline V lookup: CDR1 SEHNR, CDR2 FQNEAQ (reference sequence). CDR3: CASSKGQGSANIQYF. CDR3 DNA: TGTGCCAGCAGCAAGGGACAGGGAAGCGCAAACATTCAGTACTTC. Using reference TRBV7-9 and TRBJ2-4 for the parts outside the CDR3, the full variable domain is DTGVSQNPRHKITKRGQNVTFRCDPISEHNRLYWYRQTLGQGPEFLTYFQNEAQLEKSRLLSDRFSAERPKGSFSTLEIQRTEQGDSAMYLCASSKGQGSANIQYFGAGTRLSVL.

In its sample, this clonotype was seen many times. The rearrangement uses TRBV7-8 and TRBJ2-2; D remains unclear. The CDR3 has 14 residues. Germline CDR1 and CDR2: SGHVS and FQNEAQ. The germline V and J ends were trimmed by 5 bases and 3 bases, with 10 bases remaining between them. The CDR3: CASSLSGDTGELFF. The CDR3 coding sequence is TGTGCCAGCAGCCTTAGTGGCGACACCGGGGAGCTGTTTTTT.

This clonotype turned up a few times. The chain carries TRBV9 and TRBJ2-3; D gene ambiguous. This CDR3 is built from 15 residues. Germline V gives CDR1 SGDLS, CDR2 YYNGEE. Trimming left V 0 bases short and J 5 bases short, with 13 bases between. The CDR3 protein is CASSVEGSSVDTQYF. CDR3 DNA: TGTGCCAGCAGCGTAGAGGGATCAAGCGTAGATACGCAGTATTTT.

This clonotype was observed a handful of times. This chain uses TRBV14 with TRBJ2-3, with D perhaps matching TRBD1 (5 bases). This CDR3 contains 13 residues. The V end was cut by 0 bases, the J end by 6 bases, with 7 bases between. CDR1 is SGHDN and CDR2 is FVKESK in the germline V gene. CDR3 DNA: TGTGCCAGCAGCCAAGAATACAGGGATACGCAGTATTTT. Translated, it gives CASSQEYRDTQYF.

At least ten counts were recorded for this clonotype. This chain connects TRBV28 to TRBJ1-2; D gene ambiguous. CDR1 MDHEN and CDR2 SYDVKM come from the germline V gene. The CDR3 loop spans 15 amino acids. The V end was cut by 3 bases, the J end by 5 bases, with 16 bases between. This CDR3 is CASSFPLGGAYGYTF. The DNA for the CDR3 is TGTGCCAGCAGTTTCCCCCTGGGAGGAGCTTATGGCTACACCTTC.

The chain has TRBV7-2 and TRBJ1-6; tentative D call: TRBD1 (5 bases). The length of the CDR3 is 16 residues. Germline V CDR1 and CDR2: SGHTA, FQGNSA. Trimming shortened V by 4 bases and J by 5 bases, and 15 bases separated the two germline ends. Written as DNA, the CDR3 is TGTGCCAGCAGCTCCCAGAGGGGAGGGCATAATTCACCCCTCCACTTT. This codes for CASSSQRGGHNSPLHF.

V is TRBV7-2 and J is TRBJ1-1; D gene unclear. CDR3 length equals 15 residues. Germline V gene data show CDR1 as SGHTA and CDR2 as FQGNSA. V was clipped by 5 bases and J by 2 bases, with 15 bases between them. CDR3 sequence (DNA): TGTGCCAGCAGCGGAGAGGCAGGCGTTAACACTGAAGCTTTCTTT. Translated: CASSGEAGVNTEAFF.

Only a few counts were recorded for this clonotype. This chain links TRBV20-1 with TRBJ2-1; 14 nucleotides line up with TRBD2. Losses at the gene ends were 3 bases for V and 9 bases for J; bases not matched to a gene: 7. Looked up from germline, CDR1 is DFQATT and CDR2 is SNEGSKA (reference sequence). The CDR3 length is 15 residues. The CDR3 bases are TGCAGTGCTAGCCTCGGACTAGCGGGAGGAGGTGAGCAGTTCTTC. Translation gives CSASLGLAGGGEQFF.

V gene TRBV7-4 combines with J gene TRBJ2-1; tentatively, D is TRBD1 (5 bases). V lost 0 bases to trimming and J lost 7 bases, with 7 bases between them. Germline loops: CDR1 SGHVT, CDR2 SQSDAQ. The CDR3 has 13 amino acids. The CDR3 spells CASSLAAGNEQFF. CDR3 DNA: TGTGCCAGCAGCTTAGCTGCAGGGAATGAGCAGTTCTTC.

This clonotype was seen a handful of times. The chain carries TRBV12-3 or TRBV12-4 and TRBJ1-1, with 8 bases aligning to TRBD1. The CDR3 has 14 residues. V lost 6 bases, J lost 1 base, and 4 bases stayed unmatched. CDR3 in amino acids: CASSQDRENTEAFF. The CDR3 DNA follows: TGTGCCAGCAGCCAGGACAGGGAGAACACTGAAGCTTTCTTT.